The clone carrying this T cell receptor beta chain showed up just a few times. Unique molecular identifiers were incorporated into the prepared TCRbeta library. One entry per CDR3 protein results from TCRdb running MiXCR on the PCR reads. The data hold approximately 210,000 distinct CDR3 sequences, with roughly 15% observed a single time. Germline values: CDR1 SGHRS, CDR2 YFSETQ. With 0 bases removed from V and 5 bases from J, the gap between germline ends came to 12 bases. The CDR3 covers 14 residues. The entry originates in a study of T-cell reconstitution after alpha-beta-depleted transplantation in children.

The sequence derives from a human donor who donated a stem cell graft to a child with acute lymphoblastic leukemia. This rearrangement joins TRBV5-1 to TRBJ2-7; the D is unclear. The input for sequencing was PBMCs from the stem cell graft donor, taken from the stem cell graft. The CDR3 reads CASSLALLPDEQYF. Written as DNA, the CDR3 is TGCGCCAGCAGCTTGGCCCTTCTCCCCGACGAGCAGTACTTC. The whole variable domain, filled in from reference TRBV5-1 and TRBJ2-7, reads KAGVTQTPRYLIKTRGQQVTLSCSPISGHRSVSWYQQTPGQGLQFLFEYFSETQRNKGNFPGRFSGRQFSNSRSEMNVSTLELGDSALYLCASSLALLPDEQYFGPGTRLTVT.